These 20 T cell receptor beta chains were all obtained from the same sample, sequenced in a study of T-cell memory formation after mild COVID-19. MiXCR, applied by TCRdb to the 5' RACE reads, yields one record per CDR3 protein. The table includes roughly 370,000 distinct CDR3 sequences, about a sixth detected once. Sequenced sample: PBMCs or a T cell subset sorted from them (not recorded which). The receptors here all came from a man aged 18 to 30 who had mild COVID-19 (a few samples of this study predate the infection). Cell type and time point are not known.

Written as DNA, the CDR3 is TGTGCCAGCAGCCCGACCGGGGGGGTGTACCAAGAGACCCAGTACTTC. Encoded protein: CASSPTGGVYQETQYF. The chain employs TRBV12-3 or TRBV12-4 and TRBJ2-5, with TRBD2 matching over 8 bases. J was trimmed by 0 bases and V by 6 bases; bases with no gene match: 9. This CDR3 spans 16 amino acids.

V gene TRBV21-1 combines with J gene TRBJ2-5; the table calls TRBD2, which could not be checked here. TRBV21-1 is assigned pseudogene status. The CDR3 has 15 amino acids. CDR3 loop: CASSREGSQIETQYF. The CDR3 coding sequence is TGTGCCAGCAGCAGAGAGGGCAGTCAAATAGAGACCCAGTACTTC.

The table lists this clonotype with a few counts. The genes are TRBV15 and TRBJ1-2; 9 positions match TRBD1. This CDR3 region has 15 residues. V shed 2 bases, J shed 4 bases, and the junction held 5 bases outside the gene matches. Germline V CDR1 and CDR2: LNHNV, YYDKDF (reference sequence). This chain's CDR3 is CATSRSQGAAYGYTF. The CDR3 DNA reads TGTGCCACCAGCAGATCACAGGGGGCGGCCTATGGCTACACCTTC.

This clonotype was recorded a few times. This chain joins TRBV10-3 and TRBJ2-3; D remains ambiguous. Trimming stripped 6 bases from V and 2 bases from J, with 12 bases between. The CDR3 has 14 amino acids. Looked up from germline, CDR1 is ENHRY and CDR2 is SYGVKD. This CDR3 reads CAIRWGVLTDTQYF. The CDR3 bases are TGTGCCATCAGGTGGGGTGTGCTCACAGATACGCAGTATTTT.

This clonotype was seen only a few times. The DNA of the CDR3 is TGTGCCAGCAGCTTAGGTCAACCCAAGAGCCCCCAGTACTTC. Its protein product is CASSLGQPKSPQYF. The chain carries TRBV7-3 and TRBJ2-5; D remains ambiguous. This CDR3 is built from 14 residues. Germline-derived CDR1 and CDR2 are SGHTA and FQGTGA. Trimming stripped 2 bases from V and 9 bases from J, with 16 bases between.

The chain employs TRBV5-4 and TRBJ2-2; 7 nucleotides align to TRBD1. This CDR3 is built from 16 residues. The J segment lost 5 bases and the V segment lost 3 bases, leaving 10 bases of the junction unmatched. Germline V CDR1 and CDR2: SGHNT, YYREEE (reference sequence). CDR3 amino acids: CASSSPWTGLTGELFF. The CDR3 DNA reads TGTGCCAGCAGCTCGCCCTGGACAGGCTTAACCGGGGAGCTGTTTTTT.

In its sample, this clonotype was seen a few times. V usage is TRBV7-6 and J usage is TRBJ1-1; D is undetermined. Looked up from germline, CDR1 is SGHVS and CDR2 is FNYEAQ. The V end was cut by 2 bases, the J end by 3 bases, with 16 bases between. The CDR3 loop spans 16 amino acids. As DNA, the CDR3 is TGTGCCAGCAGCTTAATTGTCGCGAGTCTAGACACTGAAGCTTTCTTT. This codes for CASSLIVASLDTEAFF.

The gene calls are TRBV6-5 and TRBJ2-5; a possible D gene is TRBD2 (6 bases). The CDR3 is made up of 14 amino acids. Trimming removed 5 bases at V and 1 base at J, with 11 bases between. Germline V gives CDR1 MNHEY, CDR2 SVGAGI. The CDR3 region has the DNA TGTGCCAGCAGTCAAGGGACTCGCCAAGAGACCCAGTACTTC. This sequence encodes CASSQGTRQETQYF.

This sequence joins TRBV6-2 or TRBV6-3 and TRBJ1-5; 7 bases line up with TRBD1. V dropped 5 bases and J dropped 3; count of bases not matched to a gene: 7. Germline CDR1 and CDR2: MNHEY and SVGEGT. The CDR3 is 15 amino acids. CDR3 residues: CASSPRGTVNQPQHF. CDR3 DNA: TGTGCCAGCAGTCCCCGAGGGACAGTCAATCAGCCCCAGCATTTT.

The chain links TRBV12-5 to TRBJ2-3, with D unresolved. The V and J ends lost 2 bases and 0 bases respectively, with 9 bases between them. CDR1 and CDR2 from the germline V gene are LGHNT and FRNRAP. The CDR3 extends over 15 amino acids. The DNA of the CDR3 is TGTGCTAGTGGTTTGCCTCGACCTAGCACAGATACGCAGTATTTT. This translates into CASGLPRPSTDTQYF.

This chain connects TRBV30 to TRBJ2-3; TRBD1 agrees at 9 bases. CDR1 is GTSNPN, CDR2 SVGIG, per germline (reference sequence). The V segment lost 6 bases and the J segment 4 bases; nucleotides outside the gene matches: 5. The CDR3 consists of 13 residues. The CDR3 DNA sequence: TGTGCCTGCAACAGGGGGCTAGCAGATACGCAGTATTTT. Protein sequence: CACNRGLADTQYF.

This clonotype was seen only a few times. CDR3 DNA: TGTGCCAGCAGTGGACAGAGCTTATATCAGCCCCAGCATTTT. Protein: CASSGQSLYQPQHF. The chain recombines TRBV12-3 or TRBV12-4 with TRBJ1-5; D may be TRBD1 (6 bases). Trimming left V 5 bases short and J 5 bases short, with 13 bases between. The CDR3 sequence is 14 residues long.

The chain has TRBV19 and TRBJ2-3; possible D gene TRBD1, 6 bases. CDR1 is LNHDA, CDR2 SQIVND, per germline (reference sequence). V lost 3 bases to trimming and J lost 2 bases, with 12 bases between them. This CDR3 has 15 amino acids. CDR3 in DNA: TGTGCCAGTAGTATTCTGGACAGAGTCACAGATACGCAGTATTTT. As protein: CASSILDRVTDTQYF.

This clonotype was seen more than once but under ten times. The CDR3 loop reads CASRGTGEETQYF. In nucleotides, the CDR3 is TGTGCCAGCAGGGGGACGGGGGAGGAGACCCAGTACTTC. This chain connects TRBV2 to TRBJ2-5, with D possibly being TRBD2 (6 bases). The CDR3 runs 13 residues. Germline V lookup: CDR1 SNHLY, CDR2 FYNNEI. Trimming pared 6 bases from V and 5 bases from J, leaving 13 bases between. Drawing the rest from reference TRBV2 and TRBJ2-5, the complete variable domain is EPEVTQTPSHQVTQMGQEVILRCVPISNHLYFYWYRQILGQKVEFLVSFYNNEISEKSEIFDDQFSVERPDGSNFTLKIRSTKLEDSAMYFCASRGTGEETQYFGPGTRLLVL.

The chain couples TRBV4-2 to TRBJ2-2; D might be TRBD2 (5 bases). V shed 1 base and J shed 3 bases, with 12 bases lying between them. The CDR3 contains 16 residues. The germline gives CDR1 LGHNA, CDR2 YNFKEQ. CDR3 in DNA: TGTGCCAGCAGCCAAGCATCCGGGGTGCACACCGGGGAGCTGTTTTTT. Amino acid sequence: CASSQASGVHTGELFF.

At least ten counts were recorded for this clonotype. The chain carries TRBV7-9 and TRBJ2-2; 9 nucleotides line up with TRBD1. Germline V gene lookup returns CDR1 SEHNR and CDR2 FQNEAQ (reference sequence). The V gene end was trimmed by 3 bases and the J gene end by 4 bases; junction bases not matched to a gene: 3. The CDR3 runs to 15 residues. CDR3 amino acids: CASSLGQGATGELFF. CDR3 bases: TGTGCCAGCAGCTTGGGACAGGGTGCCACCGGGGAGCTGTTTTTT.

The chain uses TRBV5-1 and TRBJ1-5; D uncertain. Per the germline V gene, CDR1 is SGHRS and CDR2 is YFSETQ. CDR3 length: 16 amino acids. Trimming left V 2 bases short and J 6 bases short, with 18 bases between. This chain's CDR3 is CASSLDGQTVSQPQHF. CDR3 nucleotides: TGCGCCAGCAGCTTAGATGGGCAGACTGTCTCTCAGCCCCAGCATTTT.

This clonotype has only a few counts. This chain connects TRBV24-1 to TRBJ2-3; D gene unclear. V was cut by 1 base and J by 0 bases, with 7 bases left in between. Germline CDR1 KGHDR, CDR2 SFDVKD. The CDR3 covers 15 residues. The CDR3 loop reads CATSDFRVSTDTQYF. The CDR3 coding sequence is TGTGCCACCAGTGATTTTCGGGTTAGCACAGATACGCAGTATTTT.

This clonotype was observed many times. The chain links TRBV7-2 to TRBJ1-1; perhaps TRBD1 as D (5 bases). V lost 5 bases and J lost 2, with 15 bases in between. The CDR3 totals 15 residues. Per germline, CDR1 SGHTA and CDR2 FQGNSA. DNA of the CDR3: TGTGCCAGCAGCCTCCTGGGGGGGGTCAACACTGAAGCTTTCTTT. Residues: CASSLLGGVNTEAFF.

Only a few counts were recorded for this clonotype. The chain employs TRBV29-1 and TRBJ1-1; D perhaps matches TRBD1 (5 bases). The CDR3 loop spans 12 amino acids. The germline V gene encodes CDR1 SQVTM and CDR2 ANQGSEA. Trimming took off 0 bases at V and 10 bases at J, with 12 bases between the two ends. The CDR3: CSVEDRGFGAFF. The CDR3 nucleotides are TGCAGCGTTGAAGATCGGGGGTTTGGAGCTTTCTTT.